Shown below are 15 T cell receptor beta chains from a single sample sequenced in a study of blood T cells in healthy people across ages. Next came a second PCR, run for about 6 to 11 cycles, which used a sample-barcoded 5' primer along with a J-beta primer mix. Each CDR3 protein is one row after TCRdb ran MiXCR on the 5' RACE reads. The table records around 1.7 million distinct CDR3 sequences, about 30% of them present only once. Sequencing was performed on blood. The origin of the receptors is a woman younger than 45 in good health.

The V gene is TRBV7-2, the J gene TRBJ2-1; D gene ambiguous. The CDR3 loop spans 14 amino acids. V lost 0 bases to trimming and J lost 7 bases, with 10 bases between them. The germline V gene has CDR1 SGHTA and CDR2 FQGNSA. This CDR3 is CASSLANPRNEQFF. CDR3 nucleotide sequence: TGTGCCAGCAGCTTAGCAAACCCTAGGAATGAGCAGTTCTTC.

The chain links TRBV7-2 to TRBJ2-7; D is possibly TRBD1 or TRBD2 (5 bases each). The ends were cut back, 5 bases at V and 2 bases at J, with 13 bases in the middle. CDR3 size: 14 residues. From germline, CDR1 is SGHTA and CDR2 FQGNSA. The CDR3 DNA follows: TGTGCCAGCAGCCCAAAGGGGAGTGCCTACGAGCAGTACTTC. The encoded protein is CASSPKGSAYEQYF.

J is TRBJ1-3 and V is TRBV7-9; D is perhaps TRBD1 (6 bases). V lost 2 bases, J lost 7 bases, and 12 bases lay in between. CDR1 and CDR2 (germline): SEHNR, FQNEAQ (reference sequence). This CDR3 comprises 14 residues. CDR3 sequence reads: CASSLQGTVNTIYF. Here the CDR3 DNA reads TGTGCCAGCAGCTTACAGGGGACTGTGAACACCATATATTTT. The whole variable domain, remainder taken from reference TRBV7-9 and TRBJ1-3, is DTGVSQNPRHKITKRGQNVTFRCDPISEHNRLYWYRQTLGQGPEFLTYFQNEAQLEKSRLLSDRFSAERPKGSFSTLEIQRTEQGDSAMYLCASSLQGTVNTIYFGEGSWLTVV.

In its sample, this clonotype was seen a few times. The gene calls are TRBV5-5 and TRBJ1-2; 10 bases line up with TRBD1. With V trimmed by 4 bases and J by 8 bases, 14 bases remained unmatched. The CDR3 sequence is 16 residues long. Germline V gene data show CDR1 as SGHKS and CDR2 as YYEKEE (reference sequence). CDR3 residues: CASSPRPTGGKEGYTF. The CDR3 DNA reads as TGTGCCAGCAGCCCGCGGCCGACAGGGGGCAAGGAGGGCTACACCTTC.

This clonotype appeared a few times. This sequence joins TRBV5-1 and TRBJ2-7, with 10 nucleotides matching TRBD1. The junction had 6 bases not matched to a gene; V was cut back by 2 bases and J by 4 bases. This CDR3 has 15 residues. Germline V lookup: CDR1 SGHRS, CDR2 YFSETQ. The CDR3 loop reads CASSFAGQGMYEQYF. As DNA, the CDR3 is TGCGCCAGCAGCTTTGCGGGACAGGGGATGTACGAGCAGTACTTC.

The chain carries TRBV14 and TRBJ2-7; tentatively, D is TRBD1 (6 bases). Germline V lookup: CDR1 SGHDN, CDR2 FVKESK. V dropped 1 base and J dropped 4 bases, with 11 bases sitting between them. The CDR3 has 14 amino acids. The CDR3 nucleotides are TGTGCCAGCAGCCAAGCTAGGACAGAGTACGAGCAGTACTTC. It encodes CASSQARTEYEQYF. Supplemented by reference TRBV14 and TRBJ2-7, the full variable domain reads EAGVTQFPSHSVIEKGQTVTLRCDPISGHDNLYWYRRVMGKEIKFLLHFVKESKQDESGMPNNRFLAERTGGTYSTLKVQPAELEDSGVYFCASSQARTEYEQYFGPGTRLTVT.

This chain links TRBV11-2 with TRBJ2-2; D possibly corresponds to TRBD2 (5 bases). The CDR3 is 14 residues long. Trimming pared 0 bases from V and 6 bases from J, leaving 8 bases between. Germline CDR1 SGHAT, CDR2 FQNNGV. The chain's CDR3 is CASSLDRRAGELFF. CDR3 sequence (DNA): TGTGCCAGCAGCTTAGATCGGCGGGCCGGGGAGCTGTTTTTT.

The CDR3 is CASSPGAGRLSYEQYF. Here the CDR3 DNA reads TGTGCCAGCAGCCCTGGGGCGGGGAGGCTCTCCTACGAGCAGTACTTC. The rearrangement joins TRBV11-2 to TRBJ2-7, with D maybe TRBD2 (6 bases). The V and J ends lost 5 bases and 0 bases respectively, with 17 bases between them. The CDR3 loop spans 16 amino acids. Germline lookup yields CDR1 SGHAT and CDR2 FQNNGV.

This clonotype was observed many times. V and J are TRBV5-5 and TRBJ1-2, with unresolved D. The CDR3 has 15 amino acids. V lost 0 bases, J lost 4 bases, and 13 bases lay in between. CDR1 and CDR2 from the germline V gene are SGHKS and YYEKEE (reference sequence). CDR3 in DNA: TGTGCCAGCAGCTTGGCTACAGCGCCTACCTATGGCTACACCTTC. It yields the protein CASSLATAPTYGYTF. The full variable domain, in which reference TRBV5-5 and TRBJ1-2 provide the parts outside the CDR3, is DAGVTQSPTHLIKTRGQQVTLRCSPISGHKSVSWYQQVLGQGPQFIFQYYEKEERGRGNFPDRFSARQFPNYSSELNVNALLLGDSALYLCASSLATAPTYGYTFGSGTRLTVV.

There are a few counts of this clonotype. The chain is built from TRBV5-5 and TRBJ1-5, with D hard to call. In germline, CDR1 is SGHKS, CDR2 YYEKEE (reference sequence). V was cut by 0 bases and J by 2 bases, with 12 bases left in between. The CDR3 totals 16 residues. As DNA, the CDR3 is TGTGCCAGCAGCTTGGCTTTCGACACGGGCAATCAGCCCCAGCATTTT. Residues: CASSLAFDTGNQPQHF.

This clonotype came up a few times. The V gene is TRBV7-9, the J gene TRBJ1-2, with D possibly being TRBD1 (5 bases). Trimming took off 5 bases at V and 5 bases at J, with 15 bases between the two ends. CDR3 length: 14 amino acids. Germline-derived CDR1 and CDR2 are SEHNR and FQNEAQ (reference sequence). CDR3 coding DNA: TGTGCCAGCAGCGGGGGGGTAGGCCATTATGGCTACACCTTC. This encodes CASSGGVGHYGYTF.

This clonotype was seen a few times. The CDR3 DNA follows: TGTGCCAGCAGCTTAAGCCCTGGCAGGCAAGAGACCCAGTACTTC. Amino acids: CASSLSPGRQETQYF. V and J are TRBV7-3 and TRBJ2-5; the D is unclear. Per germline, CDR1 SGHTA and CDR2 FQGTGA. The CDR3 contains 15 residues. V was shortened by 1 base and J by 2 bases, with 11 bases between the two germline ends.

The rearrangement links TRBV5-4 to TRBJ2-1, with D possibly matching TRBD2 (6 bases). This CDR3 spans 17 amino acids. Germline V gene data show CDR1 as SGHNT and CDR2 as YYREEE (reference sequence). The V end was cut by 0 bases, the J end by 2 bases, with 15 bases between. The CDR3 spells CASSLGWNSGAYNEQFF. Written as DNA, the CDR3 is TGTGCCAGCAGCTTGGGGTGGAATAGCGGAGCCTACAATGAGCAGTTCTTC.

This sequence joins TRBV14 and TRBJ1-4; 7 bases match TRBD1. Germline lookup yields CDR1 SGHDN and CDR2 FVKESK. This CDR3 is built from 18 residues. The ends lost 0 bases at V and 0 bases at J; junction bases unmatched: 7. The CDR3 is CASSQDRQGSATNEKLFF. In DNA form, the CDR3 reads TGTGCCAGCAGCCAAGATAGACAGGGAAGTGCAACTAATGAAAAACTGTTTTTT.

This chain links TRBV2 with TRBJ1-5; D call uncertain. The CDR3 covers 14 residues. Trimming took off 10 bases at V and 0 bases at J, with 13 bases between the two ends. Germline V gene sequence: CDR1 SNHLY, CDR2 FYNNEI. For the CDR3, the DNA is TGTGCCACCCGGGCAGGATATAGCAATCAGCCCCAGCATTTT. This encodes CATRAGYSNQPQHF.